This T cell receptor (beta chain) was profiled in a study of shared clonotypes between healthy human individuals. Study-level results: Limited genetic and exposure-history diversity came from having few donors.

Assay: immunoSEQ multiplex PCR; the TCRdb copy retains only in-frame clones and omits some. The sample lists over 1.5 million clones, 98% occurring once. For this clone: Its antigen is still unknown.

Every one of the donors was a Caucasian adult that lived in Nashville, Tennessee. The sample consisted of naive CD4+ T cells sorted from blood. The subset was: CD45RA+ positively selected. The sequence was collected from a man younger than 40 in good health.

The CDR3 sequence is CASSATGHTDTQYF. The DNA for the CDR3 is TGTGCCAGCAGCGCCACAGGGCACACAGATACGCAGTATTTT. The chain combines TRBV9 with TRBJ2-3; weak D call: TRBD1 (6 bases). The CDR3 runs 14 residues. The germline V and J ends were trimmed by 3 bases and 2 bases, with 10 bases remaining between them. CDR1 SGDLS and CDR2 YYNGEE come from the germline V gene.